This TCR beta chain was found in a study of blood T cell repertoires in COVID-19. As for the study in general: Samples representing acute and convalescent COVID-19 were sourced from the United States, Italy and Spain. PBMCs, B-cell-depleted T cells, or T cells provided the cDNA or gDNA that made up the material.

The V segment lost 6 bases and the J segment 7 bases; nucleotides outside the gene matches: 8. CDR1 and CDR2 from the germline V gene are SNHLY and FYNNEI. There are 14 residues in the CDR3. Profiling relied on immunoSEQ multiplex PCR, and the TCRdb table lists in-frame clones only, not all of them. The sample carries about 180,000 clones, roughly four fifths recorded once. The V gene is TRBV2, the J gene TRBJ2-2; 7 bases are a match to TRBD1. Sequenced sample: peripheral blood. This sequence originates from a woman in her seventies with COVID-19, enrolled during active disease. The CDR3: CASSPQTGLGELFF. CDR3 DNA sequence: TGTGCCAGCAGCCCTCAGACAGGGCTCGGGGAGCTGTTTTTT. The full variable domain, completed using reference TRBV2 and TRBJ2-2, is EPEVTQTPSHQVTQMGQEVILRCVPISNHLYFYWYRQILGQKVEFLVSFYNNEISEKSEIFDDQFSVERPDGSNFTLKIRSTKLEDSAMYFCASSPQTGLGELFFGEGSRLTVL.